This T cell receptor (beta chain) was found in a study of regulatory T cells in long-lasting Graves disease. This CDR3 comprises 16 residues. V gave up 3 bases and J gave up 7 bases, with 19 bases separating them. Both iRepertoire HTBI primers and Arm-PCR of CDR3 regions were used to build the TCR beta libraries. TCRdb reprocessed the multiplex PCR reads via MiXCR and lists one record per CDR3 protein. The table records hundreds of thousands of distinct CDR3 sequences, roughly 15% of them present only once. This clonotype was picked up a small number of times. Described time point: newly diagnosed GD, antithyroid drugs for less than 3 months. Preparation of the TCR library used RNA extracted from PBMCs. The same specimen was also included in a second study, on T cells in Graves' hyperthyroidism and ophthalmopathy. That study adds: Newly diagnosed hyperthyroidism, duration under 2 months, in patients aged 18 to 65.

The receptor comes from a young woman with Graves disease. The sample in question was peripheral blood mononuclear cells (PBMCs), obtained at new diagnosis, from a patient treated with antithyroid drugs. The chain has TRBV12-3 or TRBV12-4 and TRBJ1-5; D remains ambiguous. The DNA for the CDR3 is TGTGCCAGCAGTTTTTTCCCCTTCCGGGGAAGCCAGCCCCAGCATTTT. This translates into CASSFFPFRGSQPQHF.